A single sample is the source of the 24 T cell receptor beta chains below, sequenced in a study of regulatory T cells in long-lasting Graves disease. The time point is: newly diagnosed GD, antithyroid drugs for less than 3 months. The TCR library used RNA extracted from PBMCs. HTBI primers from iRepertoire and Arm-PCR of CDR3 regions yielded the TCR beta libraries. TCRdb processed the multiplex PCR reads anew with MiXCR; each CDR3 protein has one entry. The profile covers about 560,000 distinct CDR3 sequences, with roughly 16% appearing a single time and around 12% taken by the ten largest. Another study also made use of these data, one on T cells in Graves' hyperthyroidism and ophthalmopathy.

The input for sequencing was peripheral blood mononuclear cells (PBMCs), taken at new diagnosis, from a patient treated with antithyroid drugs. The receptors here all came from a man aged 18 to 35 with Graves disease.

This clonotype was counted a few times. The chain is built from TRBV2 and TRBJ2-5; TRBD2 matches at 11 bases. The CDR3 is made up of 15 amino acids. With V trimmed by 3 bases and J by 2 bases, 2 bases remained unmatched. Germline CDR1 is SNHLY and CDR2 is FYNNEI. The CDR3 region is CASSEVAGGQETQYF. CDR3 sequence (DNA): TGTGCCAGCAGTGAGGTAGCGGGAGGGCAAGAGACCCAGTACTTC.

The chain combines TRBV15 with TRBJ2-5, with D maybe TRBD2 (5 bases). This CDR3 has 12 amino acids. Germline V lookup: CDR1 LNHNV, CDR2 YYDKDF (reference sequence). Between the trimmed V and J ends, which lost 0 bases and 9 bases, there was a span of 8 bases. The CDR3 sequence is CATSRDTEAQYF. In DNA, the CDR3 is TGTGCCACCAGCAGAGATACGGAGGCCCAGTACTTC.

Worth noting for this clonotype: No conserved phenylalanine or tryptophan ends this CDR3, so it is likely a read error. This chain joins TRBV19 and TRBJ2-1; 7 bases match TRBD1. V gave up 1 base and J gave up 4 bases; unmatched junction bases: 4. Germline V gene sequence: CDR1 LNHDA, CDR2 SQIVND (reference sequence). CDR3 length equals 15 residues. Here the CDR3 DNA reads TGTGCCAGTAGTATAGCACCGGGACAGTACAATGAGCAGTTCGTC. Amino acid sequence: CASSIAPGQYNEQFV.

The V gene is TRBV30, the J gene TRBJ1-1; no clear D. In germline, CDR1 is GTSNPN, CDR2 SVGIG (reference sequence). The CDR3 loop spans 13 amino acids. Deletions cut 2 bases from V and 5 bases from J, with 12 bases between. The CDR3 DNA reads TGTGCCTGGAGTTATGTGGGAGGGACTGAAGCTTTCTTT. Its translation: CAWSYVGGTEAFF.

Ten or more counts support this clonotype. The chain employs TRBV7-2 and TRBJ1-5; possible D gene TRBD1, 6 bases. Germline V gene data show CDR1 as SGHTA and CDR2 as FQGNSA. With 4 bases removed from V and 6 bases from J, the gap between germline ends came to 16 bases. CDR3 size: 15 residues. DNA of the CDR3: TGTGCCAGCAGCTCCCAGGCGAGGGGGGGTCAGCCCCAGCATTTT. It is translated as CASSSQARGGQPQHF. The full variable domain, with the rest looked up from reference TRBV7-2 and TRBJ1-5, is GAGVSQSPSNKVTEKGKDVELRCDPISGHTALYWYRQSLGQGLEFLIYFQGNSAPDKSGLPSDRFSAERTGGSVSTLTIQRTQQEDSAVYLCASSSQARGGQPQHFGDGTRLSIL.

This clonotype was seen just once. The chain couples TRBV6-5 to TRBJ2-7; TRBD1 matches 10 bases. The trim removed 2 bases at V and 4 bases at J, leaving 8 bases unmatched. Germline CDR1 and CDR2: MNHEY and SVGAGI. CDR3 length equals 16 residues. CDR3 sequence: CASSYPGTGDGYEQYF. The CDR3 coding sequence is TGTGCCAGCAGTTACCCCGGGACAGGGGATGGGTACGAGCAGTACTTC.

The sample holds a few counts of this clonotype. The chain links TRBV19 to TRBJ2-1; 9 positions match TRBD1. Trimming removed 6 bases from V and 7 bases from J; junction bases left unmatched: 10. The CDR3 sequence is 15 residues long. In germline, CDR1 is LNHDA, CDR2 SQIVND (reference sequence). The CDR3 loop is CASRLRDRELNEQFF. The DNA for the CDR3 is TGTGCCAGTAGGCTCCGGGACAGGGAGTTAAATGAGCAGTTCTTC.

The J gene is TRBJ2-7, the V gene TRBV19; D is uncertain. This CDR3 comprises 12 residues. Germline CDR1 LNHDA, CDR2 SQIVND (reference sequence). V gave up 1 base and J gave up 5 bases, with 6 bases separating them. CDR3 in amino acids: CASSIGANEQYF. CDR3 nucleotide sequence: TGTGCCAGTAGTATAGGAGCTAACGAGCAGTACTTC.

The chain joins TRBV4-1 to TRBJ2-7, with a possible D match to TRBD2 (6 bases). The ends were cut back, 4 bases at V and 3 bases at J, with 16 bases in the middle. Germline values: CDR1 MGHRA, CDR2 YSYEKL. CDR3 length: 15 amino acids. The CDR3 DNA reads as TGCGCCAGCAGCCCCACGGGGGATCGATACTACGAGCAGTACTTC. Amino acids: CASSPTGDRYYEQYF.

Details on this clonotype: This may come from a read error, since a much larger clone is one base off. J is TRBJ2-1 and V is TRBV12-3 or TRBV12-4; 7 bases are a match to TRBD2. Unmatched junction bases numbered 17, after V lost 2 bases and J lost 10 bases. There are 17 residues in the CDR3. The CDR3 sequence: CASSLYLSASGDYEQFF. The CDR3 bases are TGTGCCAGCAGTTTATATCTGTCGGCTAGCGGAGACTACGAGCAGTTCTTC.

The sample holds a few counts of this clonotype. This rearrangement joins TRBV20-1 to TRBJ2-7, with D unclear. Between the trimmed V and J ends, which lost 0 bases and 7 bases, there was a span of 16 bases. The CDR3 extends over 14 amino acids. Germline V lookup: CDR1 DFQATT, CDR2 SNEGSKA (reference sequence). CDR3 DNA sequence: TGCAGTGCTAGAGATCCTACTTCCCTCAGGGAGCAGTACTTC. Translation gives CSARDPTSLREQYF.

This clonotype was counted at least ten times. CDR3 region: CASSFTYEQYF. CDR3 coding DNA: TGTGCCAGCAGCTTTACCTACGAGCAGTACTTC. The rearrangement joins TRBV11-2 to TRBJ2-7; D unresolved. The CDR3 covers 11 residues. From germline, CDR1 is SGHAT and CDR2 FQNNGV. V was shortened by 3 bases and J by 2 bases, with 2 bases between the two germline ends. Full variable domain (missing parts from reference TRBV11-2 and TRBJ2-7): EAGVAQSPRYKIIEKRQSVAFWCNPISGHATLYWYQQILGQGPKLLIQFQNNGVVDDSQLPKDRFSAERLKGVDSTLKIQPAKLEDSAVYLCASSFTYEQYFGPGTRLTVT.

This clonotype was seen many times. The rearrangement uses TRBV12-3 or TRBV12-4 and TRBJ1-5; no clear D gene. The CDR3 is made up of 15 amino acids. The V gene lost 3 bases and the J gene lost 9 bases, with 18 bases spanning the gap. In nucleotides, the CDR3 is TGTGCCAGCAGTTTCAGAACAGCCGGAGTCCCGCCCCAGCATTTT. It is translated as CASSFRTAGVPPQHF.

This clonotype showed up many times. This chain links TRBV2 with TRBJ1-4; tentative D call: TRBD1 (5 bases). Trimming left V 8 bases short and J 8 bases short, with 15 bases between. The CDR3 spans 13 residues. Germline V gene data show CDR1 as SNHLY and CDR2 as FYNNEI. CDR3 sequence: CASGAQGREKLFF. The CDR3 DNA is TGTGCCAGCGGGGCCCAGGGCAGGGAAAAACTGTTTTTT.

The rearrangement uses TRBV2 and TRBJ2-7; 7 bases are shared with TRBD2. Looked up from germline, CDR1 is SNHLY and CDR2 is FYNNEI. This CDR3 has 13 residues. The J segment lost 3 bases and the V segment lost 3 bases, leaving 2 bases of the junction unmatched. The CDR3 here is CASSETSYYEQYF. In DNA form, the CDR3 reads TGTGCCAGCAGTGAGACTAGCTACTACGAGCAGTACTTC.

This clonotype has at least ten counts. The chain employs TRBV20-1 and TRBJ2-7; 12 bases are shared with TRBD2. CDR3 size: 15 residues. The J segment lost 3 bases and the V segment lost 5 bases, leaving 8 bases of the junction unmatched. Germline lookup yields CDR1 DFQATT and CDR2 SNEGSKA (reference sequence). The CDR3 here is CSALTSGRYDYEQYF. CDR3 DNA: TGCAGTGCTTTAACTAGCGGGAGGTACGACTACGAGCAGTACTTC.

With regard to this clonotype: A single base separates this from a much larger clone, so it may be a read error. J is TRBJ2-1 and V is TRBV2; D not resolved. The V end was cut by 7 bases, the J end by 10 bases, with 14 bases between. CDR1 and CDR2 (germline): SNHLY, FYNNEI. The CDR3 length is 12 residues. CDR3 sequence: CASTPRSREQFF. The CDR3 region has the DNA TGTGCCAGCACACCCCGCTCTCGCGAGCAGTTCTTC.

This clonotype was observed at least ten times. V usage is TRBV2 and J usage is TRBJ1-6; D is uncertain. V was cut by 5 bases and J by 7 bases, with 6 bases left in between. Germline loops: CDR1 SNHLY, CDR2 FYNNEI. This CDR3 spans 12 amino acids. The CDR3 DNA follows: TGTGCCAGCAGTAGCCGCAATTCACCCCTCCACTTT. Translating gives CASSSRNSPLHF.

A note on this clonotype: Just one base apart from a much larger clone, this may be a read error. The chain joins TRBV12-3 or TRBV12-4 to TRBJ2-7; unclear D gene. V shed 5 bases and J shed 3 bases, with 11 bases lying between them. There are 13 residues in the CDR3. The CDR3 sequence is CASSNTVLYEQYF. The CDR3 coding sequence is TGTGCCAGCAGTAATACAGTACTCTACGAGCAGTACTTC.

This clonotype came up a few times. J is TRBJ2-7 and V is TRBV6-1, with TRBD2 matching over 7 bases. The CDR3 loop spans 16 amino acids. Per germline, CDR1 MNHNS and CDR2 SASEGT. V lost 6 bases to trimming and J lost 2 bases; unmatched junction nucleotides: 13. CDR3: CASRLSGGAGTYEQYF. As DNA, the CDR3 is TGTGCCAGCAGGCTCTCGGGTGGAGCGGGGACCTACGAGCAGTACTTC.

This clonotype was seen repeatedly, ten times or more. The V and J genes are TRBV3-1 and TRBJ2-1; tentatively, D is TRBD1 or TRBD2 (5 bases each). Trimming left V 4 bases short and J 4 bases short, with 17 bases between. Germline loops: CDR1 LGHDT, CDR2 YNNKEL (reference sequence). The CDR3 is made up of 16 amino acids. The CDR3 loop reads CASSRDTGTSYNEQFF. The CDR3, as DNA: TGTGCCAGCAGCCGAGACACCGGGACCTCTTACAATGAGCAGTTCTTC.

This sequence joins TRBV7-9 and TRBJ2-5, with D perhaps TRBD1 or TRBD2 (5 bases each). Trimming left V 4 bases short and J 2 bases short, with 20 bases between. There are 17 residues in the CDR3. CDR1 is SEHNR, CDR2 FQNEAQ, per germline (reference sequence). CDR3: CASSSSSEGQVQETQYF. CDR3 DNA: TGTGCCAGCAGCTCATCAAGCGAGGGGCAAGTGCAAGAGACCCAGTACTTC.

This clonotype was recorded at least ten times. CDR3 protein: CASSLASGGYYEQYF. The DNA for the CDR3 is TGTGCCAGCAGTTTAGCTAGCGGGGGTTACTACGAGCAGTACTTC. The chain uses TRBV12-3 or TRBV12-4 and TRBJ2-7; 9 nucleotides agree with TRBD2. Trimming removed 0 bases from V and 3 bases from J; junction bases left unmatched: 3. This CDR3 comprises 15 residues.

Only a few counts were recorded for this clonotype. The J gene is TRBJ2-1, the V gene TRBV19; 8 bases line up with TRBD2. This CDR3 has 19 amino acids. The junction had 18 bases not matched to a gene; V was cut back by 1 base and J by 7 bases. From germline, CDR1 is LNHDA and CDR2 SQIVND (reference sequence). The CDR3 loop reads CASSIGPVRAGVLRNEQFF. In DNA form, the CDR3 reads TGTGCCAGTAGTATAGGCCCCGTTCGAGCGGGAGTTCTCCGGAATGAGCAGTTCTTC.